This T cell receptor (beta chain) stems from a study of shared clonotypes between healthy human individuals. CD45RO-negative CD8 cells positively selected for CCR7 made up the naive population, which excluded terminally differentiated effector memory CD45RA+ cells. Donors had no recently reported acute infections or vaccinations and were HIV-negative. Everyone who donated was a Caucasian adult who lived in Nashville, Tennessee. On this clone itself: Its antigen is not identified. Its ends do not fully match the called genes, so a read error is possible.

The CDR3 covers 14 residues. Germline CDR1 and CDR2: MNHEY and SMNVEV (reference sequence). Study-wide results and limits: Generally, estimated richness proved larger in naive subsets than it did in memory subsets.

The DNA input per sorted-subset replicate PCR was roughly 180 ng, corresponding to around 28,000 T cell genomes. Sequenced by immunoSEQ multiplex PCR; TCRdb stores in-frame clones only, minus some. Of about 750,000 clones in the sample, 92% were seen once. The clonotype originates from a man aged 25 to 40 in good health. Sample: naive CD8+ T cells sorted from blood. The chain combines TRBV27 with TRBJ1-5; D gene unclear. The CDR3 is CASSPVAPNRPQHF. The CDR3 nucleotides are TGTGCCAGCAGCCCCGTCGCGCCCAATCGGCCCCAGCATTTT.